A single sample gave rise to the 14 T cell receptor beta chains below, sequenced in a study of response to subunit inactivated influenza vaccine. TCRdb re-called the RT-PCR reads through MiXCR, storing one row per CDR3 protein. The sample records 650,000 to 800,000 distinct CDR3 sequences, about 15% being singletons. Material: PBMCs from blood, obtained less than 15 days before vaccination. The receptors were sampled from a man aged 45-60 years who received an inactivated influenza vaccine.

A few counts support this clonotype. V usage is TRBV7-6 and J usage is TRBJ2-7; D is unresolved. Germline V gene data show CDR1 as SGHVS and CDR2 as FNYEAQ. Trimming took off 0 bases at V and 0 bases at J, with 12 bases between the two ends. This CDR3 has 16 residues. For the CDR3, the DNA is TGTGCCAGCAGCTTAGCTGGAACCCCCAGCTCCTACGAGCAGTACTTC. This translates into CASSLAGTPSSYEQYF.

Many counts were recorded for this clonotype. This rearrangement joins TRBV7-9 to TRBJ2-7; D gene unclear. V dropped 8 bases and J dropped 5 bases, with 13 bases sitting between them. The length of the CDR3 is 12 residues. Germline assignment: CDR1 SEHNR and CDR2 FQNEAQ (reference sequence). CDR3 in amino acids: CASQRSMNEQYF. Here the CDR3 DNA reads TGTGCCAGCCAGAGATCGATGAACGAGCAGTACTTC.

V is TRBV5-1 and J is TRBJ2-5; 11 nucleotides agree with TRBD1. This CDR3 has 15 amino acids. The germline gives CDR1 SGHRS, CDR2 YFSETQ. Trimming at V came to 3 bases and at J to 1 base, leaving 2 bases not matched to a gene. CDR3 protein: CASSYGTGGQETQYF. CDR3 sequence (DNA): TGCGCCAGCAGCTACGGGACAGGGGGCCAAGAGACCCAGTACTTC.

This clonotype was detected a few times. The rearrangement uses TRBV5-6 and TRBJ2-1; D not resolved. V lost 1 base, J lost 6 bases, and 29 bases lay in between. The CDR3 sequence is 20 residues long. Per germline, CDR1 SGHDT and CDR2 YYEEEE. CDR3 region: CASSLSFFRATSSLRNEQFF. CDR3 coding DNA: TGTGCCAGCAGCTTGTCTTTCTTTAGGGCCACATCATCTCTGCGCAATGAGCAGTTCTTC.

As to this clonotype: A read error is possible here, since a much larger clone lies one base away. The chain carries TRBV3-1 and TRBJ2-1; D may match TRBD1 or TRBD2 (5 bases each). This CDR3 has 14 amino acids. CDR1 is LGHDT, CDR2 YNNKEL, per germline (reference sequence). CDR3 region: CASSQRDGHNEEFF. DNA for the CDR3: TGTGCCAGCAGCCAACGGGACGGACACAATGAGGAGTTCTTC.

This clonotype showed up many times. V usage is TRBV5-1 and J usage is TRBJ2-1, with 11 bases that match TRBD2. After removal of 4 bases from V and 3 bases from J, the junction contained 3 bases not matched to a gene. Looked up from germline, CDR1 is SGHRS and CDR2 is YFSETQ. The CDR3 has 15 amino acids. The DNA for the CDR3 is TGCGCCAGCAGCATCCTAGCGGGGGGCTACAATGAGCAGTTCTTC. It encodes CASSILAGGYNEQFF.

The rearrangement joins TRBV7-2 to TRBJ1-1; D remains unclear. V lost 1 base and J lost 1, with 10 bases in between. Germline V gives CDR1 SGHTA, CDR2 FQGNSA. CDR3 length: 15 residues. CDR3 residues: CASSLGFSGNTEAFF. Here the CDR3 DNA reads TGTGCCAGCAGCTTAGGGTTTTCAGGGAACACTGAAGCTTTCTTT.

This clonotype was counted a few times. This chain uses TRBV4-2 with TRBJ1-1; no clear D gene. V gave up 0 bases and J gave up 5 bases, with 7 bases separating them. The CDR3 spans 13 residues. Per germline, CDR1 LGHNA and CDR2 YNFKEQ. CDR3 sequence: CASSQDSQTEAFF. CDR3 coding DNA: TGTGCCAGCAGCCAAGATAGTCAGACTGAAGCTTTCTTT.

This clonotype was counted only a few times. The chain recombines TRBV4-1 with TRBJ2-1; D is ambiguous. Trimming took 2 bases from V and 7 from J, leaving 9 bases between them. CDR1 MGHRA and CDR2 YSYEKL come from the germline V gene. This CDR3 has 13 residues. The CDR3 sequence is CASSQSHRNEQFF. The CDR3, as DNA: TGCGCCAGCAGCCAATCGCATCGGAATGAGCAGTTCTTC.

In its sample, this clonotype was seen many times. V gene TRBV19 combines with J gene TRBJ2-7; D is unresolved. Germline V gene data show CDR1 as LNHDA and CDR2 as SQIVND (reference sequence). This CDR3 is built from 14 residues. V lost 1 base and J lost 5, with 12 bases in between. This CDR3 is CASSIAGRWNEQYF. The CDR3 bases are TGTGCCAGTAGTATAGCTGGCAGGTGGAACGAGCAGTACTTC. The full variable domain, in which reference TRBV19 and TRBJ2-7 provide the parts outside the CDR3, is DGGITQSPKYLFRKEGQNVTLSCEQNLNHDAMYWYRQDPGQGLRLIYYSQIVNDFQKGDIAEGYSVSREKKESFPLTVTSAQKNPTAFYLCASSIAGRWNEQYFGPGTRLTVT.

The chain employs TRBV7-2 and TRBJ2-7; 7 bases agree with TRBD1. The CDR3 consists of 14 residues. From germline, CDR1 is SGHTA and CDR2 FQGNSA. Trimming cost V 3 bases and J 1 base; bases outside gene matches: 3. The CDR3, as DNA: TGTGCCAGCAGCTTTATGACAGGGTCCTACGAGCAGTACTTC. This sequence encodes CASSFMTGSYEQYF.

In this sample, this clonotype turned up a few times. CDR3: CASSFLGIEAFF. The CDR3, as DNA: TGTGCCAGCAGTTTTCTCGGGATTGAAGCTTTCTTT. The rearrangement uses TRBV28 and TRBJ1-1; no reliable D call. Germline V gene data show CDR1 as MDHEN and CDR2 as SYDVKM. Between the trimmed V and J ends, which lost 3 bases and 7 bases, there was a span of 9 bases. The CDR3 spans 12 residues.

The chain carries TRBV6-2 or TRBV6-3 and TRBJ2-5; 13 bases are shared with TRBD2. V trimming: 0 bases; J trimming: 3 bases; junction bases outside the gene matches: 7. The germline V gene encodes CDR1 MNHEY and CDR2 SVGEGT. The length of the CDR3 is 18 residues. CDR3 in DNA: TGTGCCAGCAGTTACTCGAGGGGACTAGCGGGGAATAAAGAGACCCAGTACTTC. Translating it yields CASSYSRGLAGNKETQYF.

In this sample, this clonotype turned up a few times. The V gene is TRBV5-1, the J gene TRBJ2-5; the match to TRBD2 covers 9 bases. The V gene end was trimmed by 5 bases and the J gene end by 5 bases; junction bases not matched to a gene: 13. Germline CDR1 SGHRS, CDR2 YFSETQ. The CDR3 has 16 residues. The CDR3 is CASSLAGALDMETQYF. The CDR3 nucleotides are TGCGCCAGCAGTTTAGCGGGGGCGCTTGATATGGAGACCCAGTACTTC.